The 26 T cell receptor beta chains presented below share a single source sample, sequenced in a study of blood T cell repertoires in COVID-19 (dated by TCRdb to the early 2020s). Library preparation used the immunoSEQ multiplex PCR assay. Drawn from immuneACCESS, this table holds only the in-frame rearrangements with V and J called that TCRdb kept. Clones are partly lost; checked studies trace under half to an unresolved V gene and leave the rest unexplained. The sample contains roughly 150,000 clones, 85% to 95% of them found a single time. Approximately 2% of the sample lies in the top ten. The sample consisted of peripheral blood. These receptors came from a woman aged 60-75 years with COVID-19, enrolled during active disease.

CDR3 amino acids: CASSPQTLDTEAFF. The CDR3 DNA follows: TGTGCCAGCTCACCACAGACTCTGGACACTGAAGCTTTCTTT. This chain uses TRBV18 with TRBJ1-1; no firm D call. Germline CDR1 KGHSH, CDR2 LQKENI. V gave up 1 base and J gave up 3 bases, with 9 bases separating them. This CDR3 comprises 14 residues. The complete variable domain, with remaining parts taken from reference TRBV18 and TRBJ1-1, reads NAGVMQNPRHLVRRRGQEARLRCSPMKGHSHVYWYRQLPEEGLKFMVYLQKENIIDESGMPKERFSAEFPKEGPSILRIQQVVRGDSAAYFCASSPQTLDTEAFFGQGTRLTVV.

V gene TRBV27 combines with J gene TRBJ2-2, with D perhaps matching TRBD1 (5 bases). Trimming took 0 bases from V and 8 from J, leaving 19 bases between them. There are 17 residues in the CDR3. In germline, CDR1 is MNHEY, CDR2 SMNVEV (reference sequence). The CDR3, as DNA: TGTGCCAGCAGTTTATCGGAGTACAGGATAAACATAGGGGAGCTGTTTTTT. It encodes CASSLSEYRINIGELFF.

The chain carries TRBV5-1 and TRBJ1-1; D ambiguous. Trimming took off 4 bases at V and 5 bases at J, with 15 bases between the two ends. This CDR3 spans 14 amino acids. The germline V gene encodes CDR1 SGHRS and CDR2 YFSETQ. CDR3 in DNA: TGCGCCAGCAGCCCACACCCCACGGGGACTGAAGCTTTCTTT. As protein: CASSPHPTGTEAFF.

V gene TRBV28 combines with J gene TRBJ1-1, with D possibly matching TRBD1 (5 bases). Trimming pared 8 bases from V and 0 bases from J, leaving 25 bases between. The germline V gene encodes CDR1 MDHEN and CDR2 SYDVKM. The CDR3 contains 18 residues. The CDR3 loop is CASPSSVEGWAMNTEAFF. The CDR3 nucleotides read TGTGCCAGCCCGTCTAGCGTCGAGGGGTGGGCCATGAACACTGAAGCTTTCTTT.

The chain recombines TRBV9 with TRBJ1-2; 7 positions match TRBD1. The CDR3 length is 16 residues. Germline CDR1 reads SGDLS; CDR2 reads YYNGEE. Unmatched junction bases numbered 14, after V lost 3 bases and J lost 6 bases. CDR3 region: CASSAGPLTGSNGYTF. DNA for the CDR3: TGTGCCAGCAGCGCAGGTCCCCTGACAGGGTCGAATGGCTACACCTTC.

The chain recombines TRBV7-8 with TRBJ1-6, with 7 bases matching TRBD1. After removal of 6 bases from V and 7 bases from J, the junction contained 6 bases not matched to a gene. The CDR3 consists of 14 residues. Germline V gives CDR1 SGHVS, CDR2 FQNEAQ. CDR3 sequence: CASRLGQTNSPLHF. The CDR3 nucleotides read TGTGCCAGCAGGTTGGGACAGACAAATTCACCCCTCCACTTT.

The gene calls are TRBV4-1 and TRBJ1-1; 12 nucleotides agree with TRBD1. Trimming removed 4 bases from V and 10 bases from J; junction bases left unmatched: 7. Germline CDR1 and CDR2: MGHRA and YSYEKL. The CDR3 loop spans 14 amino acids. This CDR3 is CASSPPGQGARAFF. In DNA, the CDR3 is TGCGCCAGCAGCCCTCCGGGACAGGGGGCCCGAGCTTTCTTT.

V gene TRBV7-8 combines with J gene TRBJ1-5, with TRBD1 matching 9 bases. Germline V gives CDR1 SGHVS, CDR2 FQNEAQ. Unmatched junction bases numbered 14, after V lost 10 bases and J lost 7 bases. The CDR3 length is 15 residues. This CDR3 reads CATTPGTGSRQPQHF. The CDR3 DNA sequence: TGTGCCACCACTCCCGGGACAGGGAGTCGGCAGCCCCAGCATTTT.

The chain has TRBV7-2 and TRBJ1-6; weak D call: TRBD1 (5 bases). Between the trimmed V and J ends, which lost 1 base and 9 bases, there was a span of 10 bases. This CDR3 is built from 14 residues. Germline lookup yields CDR1 SGHTA and CDR2 FQGNSA. The DNA for the CDR3 is TGTGCCAGCAGCTTAGGGGGGGTCCGTTCACCCCTCCACTTT. Its translation is CASSLGGVRSPLHF.

This clone has a single count. This rearrangement joins TRBV5-1 to TRBJ2-4; TRBD2 matches at 7 bases. The CDR3 consists of 13 residues. Losses at the gene ends were 5 bases for V and 7 bases for J; bases not matched to a gene: 6. Germline-derived CDR1 and CDR2 are SGHRS and YFSETQ. CDR3 in DNA: TGCGCCAGCAGGAGATGGGAGGGGAACATTCAGTACTTC. It codes for CASRRWEGNIQYF.

The chain uses TRBV5-1 and TRBJ2-3; D perhaps matches TRBD1 (5 bases). Trimming left V 6 bases short and J 1 base short, with 9 bases between. Germline V CDR1 and CDR2: SGHRS, YFSETQ. This CDR3 is built from 13 residues. DNA of the CDR3: TGCGCCAGCACCGTGACAGGCACAGATACGCAGTATTTT. This sequence encodes CASTVTGTDTQYF.

The chain is built from TRBV9 and TRBJ1-6; D might be TRBD1 (5 bases). In germline, CDR1 is SGDLS, CDR2 YYNGEE. CDR3 length: 15 residues. V was shortened by 4 bases and J by 8 bases, with 16 bases between the two germline ends. In DNA form, the CDR3 reads TGTGCCAGCAGCCTACAGGACATGCTAGATTCACCCCTCCACTTT. Protein: CASSLQDMLDSPLHF. Filled out from reference TRBV9 and TRBJ1-6, the complete variable domain reads DSGVTQTPKHLITATGQRVTLRCSPRSGDLSVYWYQQSLDQGLQFLIQYYNGEERAKGNILERFSAQQFPDLHSELNLSSLELGDSALYFCASSLQDMLDSPLHFGNGTRLTVT.

The gene calls are TRBV19 and TRBJ1-4, with D perhaps TRBD1 (5 bases). The CDR3 extends over 18 amino acids. The germline V and J ends were trimmed by 1 base and 2 bases, with 17 bases remaining between them. Germline CDR1 and CDR2: LNHDA and SQIVND (reference sequence). The CDR3 coding sequence is TGTGCCAGTAGTATAGGTCCGGGACTCACTCCCACTAATGAAAAACTGTTTTTT. It specifies CASSIGPGLTPTNEKLFF.

The V call is TRBV6-5, the J call TRBJ1-5; a weak D match, TRBD1 (6 bases). CDR1 is MNHEY, CDR2 SVGAGI, per germline. The CDR3 has 15 amino acids. The V and J ends lost 7 bases and 0 bases respectively, with 13 bases between them. The CDR3 loop is CASIWTDYSNQPQHF. DNA for the CDR3: TGTGCCAGCATATGGACAGATTATAGCAATCAGCCCCAGCATTTT.

This rearrangement joins TRBV15 to TRBJ2-3; 7 bases align to TRBD1. The CDR3 has 19 amino acids. Germline trimming cut 0 bases from V and 3 bases from J; bases unmatched to any gene: 15. Germline-derived CDR1 and CDR2 are LNHNV and YYDKDF (reference sequence). CDR3 protein: CATSRDAPRQGGPTDTQYF. CDR3 DNA sequence: TGTGCCACCAGCAGAGATGCCCCGCGACAGGGCGGTCCAACAGATACGCAGTATTTT.

Only one count was recorded for this clone. The J gene is TRBJ1-6, the V gene TRBV30, with D perhaps matching TRBD1 (6 bases). V gave up 0 bases and J gave up 8 bases, with 14 bases separating them. This CDR3 has 15 residues. Germline V CDR1 and CDR2: GTSNPN, SVGIG (reference sequence). The CDR3 reads CAWSVRGGLDSPLHF. CDR3 nucleotide sequence: TGTGCCTGGAGTGTAAGGGGGGGTTTAGATTCACCCCTCCACTTT.

The chain recombines TRBV29-1 with TRBJ1-4, with 7 positions matching TRBD1. CDR1 and CDR2 (germline): SQVTM, ANQGSEA. The CDR3 loop spans 14 amino acids. After removal of 6 bases from V and 5 bases from J, the junction contained 9 bases not matched to a gene. Written as DNA, the CDR3 is TGCAGCGTGAACCAGGGGGTGGAGAATGAAAAACTGTTTTTT. It yields the protein CSVNQGVENEKLFF.

The rearrangement joins TRBV9 to TRBJ1-3; D perhaps matches TRBD1 (6 bases). The CDR3 runs 15 residues. The V and J ends lost 2 bases and 1 base respectively, with 10 bases between them. Germline V gene sequence: CDR1 SGDLS, CDR2 YYNGEE. For the CDR3, the DNA is TGTGCCAGCAGCGTCTCTGGACAGTCTGGAAACACCATATATTTT. This codes for CASSVSGQSGNTIYF.

This chain links TRBV6-5 with TRBJ1-2, with unresolved D. V lost 8 bases and J lost 4, with 11 bases in between. The CDR3 is 12 residues long. Germline V gene sequence: CDR1 MNHEY, CDR2 SVGAGI. The CDR3 spells CASVTGFYGYTF. As DNA, the CDR3 is TGTGCCAGCGTCACGGGATTCTATGGCTACACCTTC.

This clone was found once. This sequence joins TRBV6-6 and TRBJ2-7; D gene uncertain. Trimming cost V 7 bases and J 3 bases, with 7 bases left between them. The germline V gene encodes CDR1 MNHNY and CDR2 SVGAGI (reference sequence). This CDR3 is built from 11 residues. Here the CDR3 reads CASNNGYEQYF. The CDR3 DNA reads TGTGCCAGCAATAACGGCTACGAGCAGTACTTC.

The rearrangement uses TRBV7-2 and TRBJ2-1; the match to TRBD2 covers 8 bases. This CDR3 is 14 amino acids long. Germline lookup yields CDR1 SGHTA and CDR2 FQGNSA. The trim removed 8 bases at V and 4 bases at J, leaving 7 bases unmatched. CDR3: CASGSGITYNEQFF. Here the CDR3 DNA reads TGTGCCAGCGGTAGCGGGATTACTTACAATGAGCAGTTCTTC. The variable domain in full, with the rest retrieved from reference TRBV7-2 and TRBJ2-1, is GAGVSQSPSNKVTEKGKDVELRCDPISGHTALYWYRQSLGQGLEFLIYFQGNSAPDKSGLPSDRFSAERTGGSVSTLTIQRTQQEDSAVYLCASGSGITYNEQFFGPGTRLTVL.

The V and J genes are TRBV19 and TRBJ2-7; TRBD1 aligns across 8 bases. This CDR3 spans 15 amino acids. V shed 3 bases, J shed 4 bases, and the junction held 8 bases outside the gene matches. Germline V CDR1 and CDR2: LNHDA, SQIVND (reference sequence). The CDR3 nucleotides are TGTGCCAGTAGTATCATTTCCGGACAGGGATACGAGCAGTACTTC. Translating gives CASSIISGQGYEQYF.

The chain recombines TRBV7-2 with TRBJ1-2, with D maybe TRBD1 (5 bases). The V gene's germline CDR1 is SGHTA and CDR2 FQGNSA. V lost 0 bases and J 1 base, leaving 9 bases between the germline ends. This CDR3 has 15 residues. CDR3 region: CASSLAQGHNYGYTF. CDR3 bases: TGTGCCAGCAGCTTAGCGCAGGGCCATAACTATGGCTACACCTTC.

J is TRBJ1-2 and V is TRBV10-2; 10 nucleotides align to TRBD1. Trimming at V came to 5 bases and at J to 1 base, leaving 10 bases not matched to a gene. CDR1 and CDR2 (germline): WSHSY, SAAADI. The length of the CDR3 is 17 residues. CDR3 sequence: CASSSRGTGALNYGYTF. Written as DNA, the CDR3 is TGCGCCAGCAGTAGCCGCGGGACAGGGGCTCTTAACTATGGCTACACCTTC.

The chain carries TRBV9 and TRBJ2-5, with D maybe TRBD2 (5 bases). This CDR3 has 14 amino acids. CDR1 and CDR2 from the germline V gene are SGDLS and YYNGEE. The V end lost 4 bases, the J end lost 2 bases, and 12 bases lay between the germline ends. Here the CDR3 DNA reads TGTGCCAGCAGCCCCGGACTGAGACAAGAGACCCAGTACTTC. This encodes CASSPGLRQETQYF.

V is TRBV7-8 and J is TRBJ2-6; weak D call: TRBD2 (5 bases). V lost 5 bases and J lost 0, with 8 bases in between. Germline-derived CDR1 and CDR2 are SGHVS and FQNEAQ. This CDR3 is built from 15 residues. The CDR3 DNA is TGTGCCAGCAGCGGAGGTCTCTCTGGGGCCAACGTCCTGACTTTC. This encodes CASSGGLSGANVLTF.